Below are 20 T cell receptor beta chains sequenced from a single sample in a study of blood T cell repertoires in COVID-19. TCRdb's copy holds only in-frame clones and misses some; the assay was immunoSEQ multiplex PCR. The sample consists of roughly 270,000 clones, roughly four fifths of them appearing once. The specimen sequenced was PBMCs or T cells enriched from blood (not recorded which). The receptors stem from a man in his forties or fifties who had been exposed to COVID-19.

The chain employs TRBV7-9 and TRBJ1-2; the match to TRBD1 covers 7 bases. The V gene end was trimmed by 4 bases and the J gene end by 8 bases; junction bases not matched to a gene: 13. The germline V gene has CDR1 SEHNR and CDR2 FQNEAQ (reference sequence). CDR3 length: 15 amino acids. CDR3 residues: CASSSGDSVKQGYTF. The CDR3, as DNA: TGTGCCAGCAGCTCCGGGGACAGTGTCAAACAAGGCTACACCTTC.

The CDR3 sequence is CASSQAGAIRQYF. DNA of the CDR3: TGTGCCAGCAGCCAAGCAGGGGCCATTAGGCAGTATTTT. The V gene is TRBV14, the J gene TRBJ2-3; D is perhaps TRBD1 (6 bases). V was pared by 1 base and J by 11 bases, with 13 bases between. The germline V gene encodes CDR1 SGHDN and CDR2 FVKESK. The CDR3 has 13 residues.

This sequence joins TRBV18 and TRBJ1-5, with D possibly matching TRBD1 (5 bases). Germline V lookup: CDR1 KGHSH, CDR2 LQKENI. This CDR3 is built from 16 residues. Trimming removed 3 bases at V and 1 base at J, with 13 bases between. The CDR3 DNA follows: TGTGCCAGCTCACCGTCGGGGGAAGGGAGCAATCAGCCCCAGCATTTT. Its translation is CASSPSGEGSNQPQHF. Using reference TRBV18 and TRBJ1-5 for the parts outside the CDR3, the full variable domain is NAGVMQNPRHLVRRRGQEARLRCSPMKGHSHVYWYRQLPEEGLKFMVYLQKENIIDESGMPKERFSAEFPKEGPSILRIQQVVRGDSAAYFCASSPSGEGSNQPQHFGDGTRLSIL.

The chain uses TRBV5-1 and TRBJ1-1; 9 nucleotides agree with TRBD1. J lost 5 bases, V lost 4 bases, and 15 bases had no gene match. The germline gives CDR1 SGHRS, CDR2 YFSETQ. There are 17 residues in the CDR3. CDR3 bases: TGCGCCAGCAGCCGCGGGATGGGACAGGGATCTGAGACTGAAGCTTTCTTT. The encoded protein is CASSRGMGQGSETEAFF.

This sequence joins TRBV15 and TRBJ2-1; D possibly corresponds to TRBD2 (6 bases). Germline assignment: CDR1 LNHNV and CDR2 YYDKDF (reference sequence). There are 14 residues in the CDR3. V was pared by 0 bases and J by 14 bases, with 17 bases between. CDR3 sequence (DNA): TGTGCCACCAGCAGAGAACTAACTAGCCCCGAGGAGTTCTTC. This sequence encodes CATSRELTSPEEFF.

The chain combines TRBV18 with TRBJ2-1; D is perhaps TRBD2 (6 bases). Trimming took off 2 bases at V and 4 bases at J, with 15 bases between the two ends. CDR1 and CDR2 from the germline V gene are KGHSH and LQKENI. CDR3 length: 16 amino acids. CDR3 amino acids: CASSPTAGLQYNEQFF. Written as DNA, the CDR3 is TGTGCCAGCTCACCAACGGCCGGACTACAATACAATGAGCAGTTCTTC.

The V call is TRBV24-1, the J call TRBJ2-2, with 7 bases fitting TRBD1. From germline, CDR1 is KGHDR and CDR2 SFDVKD. Trimming cost V 10 bases and J 5 bases; bases outside gene matches: 9. The CDR3 runs to 14 residues. The DNA of the CDR3 is TGTGCCACTCAAACAGGGGTGCGGACCGGGGAGCTGTTTTTT. Protein sequence: CATQTGVRTGELFF.

The chain combines TRBV9 with TRBJ2-2; 11 nucleotides line up with TRBD2. This CDR3 region has 17 residues. The germline CDR1 and CDR2 sequences are SGDLS and YYNGEE. J lost 3 bases, V lost 1 base, and 5 bases had no gene match. CDR3 sequence reads: CASSVNSGRVYTGELFF. The CDR3 region has the DNA TGTGCCAGCAGCGTAAATAGCGGGAGGGTATACACCGGGGAGCTGTTTTTT.

The chain has TRBV7-8 and TRBJ1-2; D gene uncertain. Trimming shortened V by 4 bases and J by 7 bases, and 10 bases separated the two germline ends. The length of the CDR3 is 12 residues. Germline lookup yields CDR1 SGHVS and CDR2 FQNEAQ. In nucleotides, the CDR3 is TGTGCCAGCAGCTCCCTTACGGGTGGCTACACCTTC. As protein: CASSSLTGGYTF.

In this sample, this clone turned up many times. V is TRBV18 and J is TRBJ2-3, with D unresolved. The CDR3 spans 14 residues. V gave up 1 base and J gave up 6 bases, with 11 bases separating them. CDR1 KGHSH and CDR2 LQKENI come from the germline V gene. CDR3 protein: CASSPRPGSDTQYF. As DNA, the CDR3 is TGTGCCAGCTCACCACGGCCAGGATCGGATACGCAGTATTTT. Together with reference TRBV18 and TRBJ2-3, the CDR3 gives the full variable domain: NAGVMQNPRHLVRRRGQEARLRCSPMKGHSHVYWYRQLPEEGLKFMVYLQKENIIDESGMPKERFSAEFPKEGPSILRIQQVVRGDSAAYFCASSPRPGSDTQYFGPGTRLTVL.

The chain combines TRBV7-8 with TRBJ1-5; D may be TRBD1 (5 bases). The CDR3 loop spans 14 amino acids. V lost 2 bases and J 7 bases, leaving 12 bases between the germline ends. Germline loops: CDR1 SGHVS, CDR2 FQNEAQ. The CDR3 nucleotides are TGTGCCAGCAGCTTACAGGGCAGAGGACAGCCCCAGCATTTT. Residues: CASSLQGRGQPQHF.

V and J are TRBV18 and TRBJ1-1; D possibly corresponds to TRBD1 (6 bases). Trimming took off 3 bases at V and 5 bases at J, with 13 bases between the two ends. The germline CDR1 and CDR2 sequences are KGHSH and LQKENI. The CDR3 loop spans 14 amino acids. The CDR3 sequence: CASSPGARGTEAFF. In DNA, the CDR3 is TGTGCCAGCTCACCGGGGGCTAGGGGAACTGAAGCTTTCTTT.

The genes are TRBV5-4 and TRBJ2-1; TRBD2 matches at 11 bases. Trimming took 1 base from V and 7 from J; bases not matched to a gene: 10. This CDR3 has 17 amino acids. The V gene's germline CDR1 is SGHNT and CDR2 YYREEE (reference sequence). In nucleotides, the CDR3 is TGTGCCAGCAGCTTGACCAGAACGACTAGCGGGACGAATGAGCAGTTCTTC. Translation gives CASSLTRTTSGTNEQFF.

This chain connects TRBV30 to TRBJ2-4; 11 positions match TRBD1. The CDR3 length is 15 residues. Germline lookup yields CDR1 GTSNPN and CDR2 SVGIG (reference sequence). The trim removed 7 bases at V and 2 bases at J, leaving 7 bases unmatched. Here the CDR3 DNA reads TGTGCCTTCGAGGGGGACAGGGGGACCAAAAACATTCAGTACTTC. As protein: CAFEGDRGTKNIQYF.

The chain joins TRBV21-1 to TRBJ1-2; the table's D call TRBD1 went unverified against the DNA. TRBV21-1 is a documented pseudogene. The CDR3 extends over 20 amino acids. CDR3 bases: TGTGCCAGCAGCAAAATTCTAAAGATAGAGACAGGGGGCCCCGGGAGGGGCTACACCTTC. Its translation is CASSKILKIETGGPGRGYTF.

J is TRBJ2-7 and V is TRBV2; 8 bases are shared with TRBD1. V lost 4 bases, J lost 6 bases, and 5 bases stayed unmatched. Germline V lookup: CDR1 SNHLY, CDR2 FYNNEI. The CDR3 extends over 13 amino acids. CDR3 DNA: TGTGCCAGCAGTGTGTTCGACAGGGGCGAGCAGTACTTC. Translated, it gives CASSVFDRGEQYF.

The gene calls are TRBV19 and TRBJ2-4; no reliable D call. From germline, CDR1 is LNHDA and CDR2 SQIVND (reference sequence). The CDR3 covers 12 residues. Trimming took 6 bases from V and 5 from J, leaving 8 bases between them. The CDR3 spells CASSDWQNIQYF. CDR3 nucleotides: TGTGCCAGTAGCGACTGGCAAAACATTCAGTACTTC. The entire variable domain, with the rest obtained from reference TRBV19 and TRBJ2-4, is as follows: DGGITQSPKYLFRKEGQNVTLSCEQNLNHDAMYWYRQDPGQGLRLIYYSQIVNDFQKGDIAEGYSVSREKKESFPLTVTSAQKNPTAFYLCASSDWQNIQYFGAGTRLSVL.

This clone was seen only once. This rearrangement joins TRBV5-1 to TRBJ1-4; tentative D call: TRBD1 (6 bases). This CDR3 has 17 residues. Germline values: CDR1 SGHRS, CDR2 YFSETQ. V shed 0 bases and J shed 2 bases, with 14 bases lying between them. The CDR3 bases are TGCGCCAGCAGCTTGGGACTTGGGGGGGCGACTAATGAAAAACTGTTTTTT. Its translation is CASSLGLGGATNEKLFF.

The J gene is TRBJ2-7, the V gene TRBV12-3 or TRBV12-4; possibly TRBD1 for D (6 bases). The CDR3 consists of 12 residues. V lost 5 bases to trimming and J lost 7 bases, with 12 bases between them. DNA for the CDR3: TGTGCCAGCAGTCCAAACCAGGGGGAGCAGTACTTC. Its protein is CASSPNQGEQYF.

The rearrangement links TRBV19 to TRBJ2-5; 8 bases match TRBD1. Looked up from germline, CDR1 is LNHDA and CDR2 is SQIVND (reference sequence). V was pared by 5 bases and J by 7 bases, with 12 bases of the junction left unmatched. The CDR3 spans 15 residues. The CDR3 sequence: CASSPDGQGRVTQYF. CDR3 nucleotide sequence: TGTGCCAGTAGTCCGGATGGACAGGGCCGGGTGACCCAGTACTTC. Complete variable domain (other parts from reference TRBV19 and TRBJ2-5): DGGITQSPKYLFRKEGQNVTLSCEQNLNHDAMYWYRQDPGQGLRLIYYSQIVNDFQKGDIAEGYSVSREKKESFPLTVTSAQKNPTAFYLCASSPDGQGRVTQYFGPGTRLLVL.